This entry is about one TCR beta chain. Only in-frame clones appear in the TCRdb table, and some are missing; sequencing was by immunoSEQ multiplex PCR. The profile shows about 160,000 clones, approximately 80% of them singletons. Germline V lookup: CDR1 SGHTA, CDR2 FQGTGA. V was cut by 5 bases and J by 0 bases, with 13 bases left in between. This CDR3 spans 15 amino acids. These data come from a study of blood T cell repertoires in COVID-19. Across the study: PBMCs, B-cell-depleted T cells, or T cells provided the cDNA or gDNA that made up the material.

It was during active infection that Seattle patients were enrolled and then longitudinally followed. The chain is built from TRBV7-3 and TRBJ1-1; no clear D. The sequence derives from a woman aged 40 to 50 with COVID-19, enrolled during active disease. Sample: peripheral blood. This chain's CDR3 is CASSPRGGMNTEAFF. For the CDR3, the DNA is TGTGCCAGCAGCCCGCGGGGAGGGATGAACACTGAAGCTTTCTTT.